The 21 T cell receptor beta chains listed next were all sequenced from one sample in a study of control samples from healthy donors and cancer patients. Assay: immunoSEQ multiplex PCR; the TCRdb copy retains only in-frame clones and omits some. The sample totals approximately 190,000 clones. The material sequenced was blood. These TCRs come from a woman aged 25-40 years in good health.

V gene TRBV4-1 combines with J gene TRBJ1-2, with 9 bases that match TRBD1. Germline V CDR1 and CDR2: MGHRA, YSYEKL. Losses at the gene ends were 3 bases for V and 4 bases for J; bases not matched to a gene: 6. The CDR3 has 15 residues. CDR3 region: CASSHGDRDTYGYTF. Here the CDR3 DNA reads TGCGCCAGCAGCCATGGGGACAGGGACACCTATGGCTACACCTTC.

The chain uses TRBV28 and TRBJ2-7, with 8 positions matching TRBD1. The CDR3 spans 15 residues. In germline, CDR1 is MDHEN, CDR2 SYDVKM. J was trimmed by 5 bases and V by 7 bases; bases with no gene match: 13. CDR3 nucleotides: TGTGCCAGCACCGCGGACAGGGAAGCCCCTGACGAGCAGTACTTC. This codes for CASTADREAPDEQYF.

This chain links TRBV28 with TRBJ1-2, with 7 bases fitting TRBD1. This CDR3 has 13 amino acids. V lost 4 bases and J lost 2; bases outside the gene matches: 1. Looked up from germline, CDR1 is MDHEN and CDR2 is SYDVKM. The CDR3 protein is CASSSGQNYGYTF. Written as DNA, the CDR3 is TGTGCCAGCAGTTCGGGACAGAACTATGGCTACACCTTC.

V is TRBV2 and J is TRBJ1-5, with 8 positions matching TRBD1. This CDR3 spans 15 amino acids. Losses at the gene ends were 6 bases for V and 0 bases for J; bases not matched to a gene: 4. Germline values: CDR1 SNHLY, CDR2 FYNNEI. The CDR3 region is CASRLDRVSNQPQHF. For the CDR3, the DNA is TGTGCCAGCAGATTGGACAGGGTTAGCAATCAGCCCCAGCATTTT.

The chain links TRBV9 to TRBJ2-1, with D perhaps matching TRBD2 (5 bases). The CDR3 loop spans 16 amino acids. Germline CDR1 and CDR2: SGDLS and YYNGEE. V was clipped by 4 bases and J by 1 base, with 15 bases between them. CDR3 loop: CASSPWATGSYNEQFF. The CDR3 coding sequence is TGTGCCAGCAGCCCATGGGCCACGGGGTCCTACAATGAGCAGTTCTTC.

The rearrangement uses TRBV29-1 and TRBJ2-5; 7 bases are a match to TRBD2. In germline, CDR1 is SQVTM, CDR2 ANQGSEA. Losses at the gene ends were 8 bases for V and 1 base for J; bases not matched to a gene: 13. The CDR3 loop spans 15 amino acids. The CDR3 spells CSSRGLTSFQETQYF. The CDR3 DNA sequence: TGCAGCTCCCGCGGGTTGACTAGCTTCCAAGAGACCCAGTACTTC.

The rearrangement joins TRBV28 to TRBJ1-2; the match to TRBD1 covers 9 bases. Germline lookup yields CDR1 MDHEN and CDR2 SYDVKM. The CDR3 covers 14 residues. The J segment lost 8 bases and the V segment lost 3 bases, leaving 7 bases of the junction unmatched. The CDR3 reads CASSFIGTGRGYTF. The DNA for the CDR3 is TGTGCCAGCAGTTTTATTGGGACAGGGAGAGGCTACACCTTC.

The chain couples TRBV7-9 to TRBJ2-1; D unclear. The ends were cut back, 4 bases at V and 10 bases at J, with 17 bases in the middle. Germline-derived CDR1 and CDR2 are SEHNR and FQNEAQ (reference sequence). This CDR3 comprises 14 residues. The CDR3 region is CASSSGNKASEQFF. The CDR3 DNA reads as TGTGCCAGCAGCTCTGGGAACAAAGCGTCAGAGCAGTTCTTC.

V is TRBV2 and J is TRBJ1-1; 8 bases agree with TRBD1. V was clipped by 6 bases and J by 1 base; unmatched bases: 10. Germline-derived CDR1 and CDR2 are SNHLY and FYNNEI. The CDR3 is 16 amino acids. This chain's CDR3 is CASSSERTGRNTEAFF. As DNA, the CDR3 is TGTGCCAGCAGCTCGGAAAGGACAGGGAGGAACACTGAAGCTTTCTTT.

A remark on this clone: One junction end disagrees with the germline gene, perhaps due to a read error. Other nucleotide sequences in the sample specify the same CDR3. This chain connects TRBV7-7 to TRBJ2-3, with no clear D. Germline CDR1 and CDR2: SSHAT and FNYEAQ (reference sequence). CDR3 length: 13 residues. The CDR3 bases are TGTGCTAGCAGCTTGGCCGAGGCAGATACGCAGTATTTT. It translates to CASSLAEADTQYF.

CDR3 loop: CASSLIKAVADTQYF. As DNA, the CDR3 is TGTGCCAGCAGCTTAATAAAGGCTGTGGCAGATACGCAGTATTTT. This chain links TRBV11-2 with TRBJ2-3; D unclear. The germline V gene has CDR1 SGHAT and CDR2 FQNNGV. The germline V and J ends were trimmed by 2 bases and 4 bases, with 13 bases remaining between them. This CDR3 is 15 amino acids long.

The J gene is TRBJ2-3, the V gene TRBV5-4, with TRBD2 identical over 9 bases. Looked up from germline, CDR1 is SGHNT and CDR2 is YYREEE (reference sequence). The CDR3 runs 18 residues. V was clipped by 3 bases and J by 5 bases; unmatched bases: 16. The DNA for the CDR3 is TGTGCCAGCAGCTCGCTGACGTTCGGCGGGGGGGCCGGAGATACGCAGTATTTT. Amino acid sequence: CASSSLTFGGGAGDTQYF. The entire variable domain, with the rest obtained from reference TRBV5-4 and TRBJ2-3, is as follows: ETGVTQSPTHLIKTRGQQVTLRCSSQSGHNTVSWYQQALGQGPQFIFQYYREEENGRGNFPPRFSGLQFPNYSSELNVNALELDDSALYLCASSSLTFGGGAGDTQYFGPGTRLTVL.

The chain recombines TRBV5-1 with TRBJ1-2; maybe TRBD1 (6 bases). This CDR3 is 14 amino acids long. V was clipped by 4 bases and J by 5 bases, with 15 bases between them. The germline V gene has CDR1 SGHRS and CDR2 YFSETQ. CDR3 sequence: CASSPLTGDYGYTF. CDR3 sequence (DNA): TGCGCCAGCAGCCCTCTGACAGGAGATTATGGCTACACCTTC.

The rearrangement joins TRBV5-1 to TRBJ2-7; no definite D call. The CDR3 runs to 16 residues. Trimming removed 0 bases from V and 3 bases from J, with 16 bases in between. Per germline, CDR1 SGHRS and CDR2 YFSETQ. CDR3 region: CASSLGAVIGVYEQYF. CDR3 in DNA: TGCGCCAGCAGCTTGGGTGCCGTCATTGGGGTCTACGAGCAGTACTTC.

The chain joins TRBV6-1 to TRBJ1-2, with TRBD1 as a possible D gene (5 bases). Trimming stripped 2 bases from V and 7 bases from J, with 17 bases between. Per the germline V gene, CDR1 is MNHNS and CDR2 is SASEGT. The CDR3 is made up of 15 amino acids. CDR3 region: CASSERQGIPTGYTF. The CDR3 DNA is TGTGCCAGCAGTGAAAGGCAGGGTATCCCAACTGGCTACACCTTC.

The chain uses TRBV29-1 and TRBJ1-2, with D possibly matching TRBD1 (6 bases). Trimming left V 7 bases short and J 7 bases short, with 19 bases between. Germline loops: CDR1 SQVTM, CDR2 ANQGSEA. The CDR3 extends over 13 amino acids. CDR3 in amino acids: CSAEDSPGIGYTF. DNA of the CDR3: TGCAGCGCCGAGGACAGTCCCGGTATTGGCTACACCTTC.

The V call is TRBV11-2, the J call TRBJ2-1, with D possibly being TRBD1 or TRBD2 (6 bases each). The CDR3 extends over 18 amino acids. Germline lookup yields CDR1 SGHAT and CDR2 FQNNGV. V dropped 0 bases and J dropped 2 bases, with 17 bases sitting between them. Written as DNA, the CDR3 is TGTGCCAGCAGCTTAGAAGGTTCTATCGGGGGCCCCTACAATGAGCAGTTCTTC. This codes for CASSLEGSIGGPYNEQFF. The full variable domain, in which reference TRBV11-2 and TRBJ2-1 provide the parts outside the CDR3, is EAGVAQSPRYKIIEKRQSVAFWCNPISGHATLYWYQQILGQGPKLLIQFQNNGVVDDSQLPKDRFSAERLKGVDSTLKIQPAKLEDSAVYLCASSLEGSIGGPYNEQFFGPGTRLTVL.

V and J are TRBV5-4 and TRBJ2-3; 13 nucleotides agree with TRBD2. The V gene's germline CDR1 is SGHNT and CDR2 YYREEE (reference sequence). With V trimmed by 4 bases and J by 2 bases, 4 bases remained unmatched. The length of the CDR3 is 16 residues. The CDR3 protein is CASSPTSGGVTDTQYF. In DNA form, the CDR3 reads TGTGCCAGCAGCCCCACTAGCGGGGGGGTCACAGATACGCAGTATTTT.

The rearrangement links TRBV20-1 to TRBJ2-5; 7 positions agree with TRBD2. The CDR3 contains 12 residues. The trim removed 3 bases at V and 5 bases at J, leaving 3 bases unmatched. Germline assignment: CDR1 DFQATT and CDR2 SNEGSKA (reference sequence). In nucleotides, the CDR3 is TGCAGTGCTAGTCGGGGGGAGGAGACCCAGTACTTC. Translating gives CSASRGEETQYF.

The V call is TRBV4-1, the J call TRBJ1-5; 8 bases align to TRBD1. V dropped 1 base and J dropped 9; count of bases not matched to a gene: 8. The CDR3 runs 15 residues. CDR1 is MGHRA and CDR2 is YSYEKL in the germline V gene. The CDR3 DNA reads TGCGCCAGCAGCCAAGGTGGACAGGGTGAGATGCCCCAGCATTTT. Protein sequence: CASSQGGQGEMPQHF.

This chain connects TRBV5-4 to TRBJ2-7; 12 bases fit TRBD2. J was trimmed by 4 bases and V by 2 bases; bases with no gene match: 4. The CDR3 consists of 15 residues. Germline V gene data show CDR1 as SGHNT and CDR2 as YYREEE (reference sequence). The CDR3 DNA sequence: TGTGCCAGCAGCTTAGGCGGGACTAGCGGGTACGAGCAGTACTTC. It specifies CASSLGGTSGYEQYF.